Following are 5 T cell receptor beta chains from one sample sequenced in a study of response to subunit inactivated influenza vaccine. TCRdb itself ran the RT-PCR reads through MiXCR, one entry per CDR3 protein. The data hold roughly 780,000 distinct CDR3 sequences, with less than 20% observed a single time. Here the sequenced sample was PBMCs from blood, taken roughly 5 days after vaccination. The receptors were sampled from a man in his fifties or sixties who received an inactivated influenza vaccine.

The V and J genes are TRBV5-1 and TRBJ2-3; weak D call: TRBD1 (5 bases). V lost 4 bases and J lost 0, with 15 bases in between. The CDR3 is 16 amino acids. Germline lookup yields CDR1 SGHRS and CDR2 YFSETQ. In DNA form, the CDR3 reads TGCGCCAGCAGCCCGTACAGGACGACTAGCACAGATACGCAGTATTTT. Protein: CASSPYRTTSTDTQYF.

The chain uses TRBV7-9 and TRBJ2-1; TRBD2 is a possible D gene (5 bases). The length of the CDR3 is 12 residues. Trimming removed 6 bases from V and 6 bases from J, with 9 bases in between. Germline V gene sequence: CDR1 SEHNR, CDR2 FQNEAQ (reference sequence). The CDR3 sequence is CASRSAGNEQFF. In nucleotides, the CDR3 is TGTGCCAGCAGGTCCGCGGGCAATGAGCAGTTCTTC.

This clonotype was counted a few times. The V gene is TRBV13, the J gene TRBJ2-5; TRBD1 agrees at 7 bases. The CDR3 has 15 amino acids. Losses at the gene ends were 1 base for V and 4 bases for J; bases not matched to a gene: 6. Germline values: CDR1 PRHDT, CDR2 FYEKMQ (reference sequence). DNA for the CDR3: TGTGCCAGCAGCTTAGTAAGGGGGCCGGGAGAGACCCAGTACTTC. Its translation is CASSLVRGPGETQYF.

The genes are TRBV20-1 and TRBJ2-3, with D perhaps matching TRBD2 (5 bases). Trimming took 5 bases from V and 0 from J, leaving 24 bases between them. This CDR3 has 18 amino acids. Looked up from germline, CDR1 is DFQATT and CDR2 is SNEGSKA (reference sequence). This CDR3 reads CSALRIASYYSSTDTQYF. Here the CDR3 DNA reads TGCAGTGCTCTGCGAATAGCGTCGTATTATTCTAGCACAGATACGCAGTATTTT.

The chain recombines TRBV4-3 with TRBJ2-3, with D tentatively TRBD1 or TRBD2 (7 bases each). This CDR3 has 16 amino acids. V shed 3 bases and J shed 6 bases, with 19 bases lying between them. CDR1 and CDR2 (germline): LGHNA, YSLEER. The CDR3 DNA follows: TGCGCCAGCAGCCAGGTGTGGGGAGGGGGCGGGGATACGCAGTATTTT. Translated, it gives CASSQVWGGGGDTQYF.